This T cell receptor beta chain was documented in a study of T-cell reconstitution after alpha-beta-depleted transplantation in children. The TCRbeta library incorporated unique molecular identifiers. TCRdb passed the PCR reads through MiXCR, listing each CDR3 protein once. The sample consists of just over 70,000 distinct CDR3 sequences, approximately 7.4% of them appearing once. This clonotype appeared many times. The source material was PBMCs from the stem cell graft donor, sampled from the stem cell graft. The clonotype was recovered from a human donor who donated a stem cell graft to a child with acute lymphoblastic leukemia.

CDR3 loop: CASSWGTSGALTQYF. CDR3 nucleotide sequence: TGTGCCAGCAGCTGGGGGACTAGCGGGGCCTTGACGCAGTATTTT. The chain has TRBV5-5 and TRBJ2-3; 13 bases align to TRBD2. The ends lost 3 bases at V and 9 bases at J; junction bases unmatched: 7. Germline V lookup: CDR1 SGHKS, CDR2 YYEKEE (reference sequence). CDR3 size: 15 residues.